This TCR beta chain was sequenced during a study of radiation and T cells in renal cell carcinoma. Study outcomes and limitations: Irradiated tumors had higher TCR clonality than control tumors. Intratumoral heterogeneity was not captured in these 0.95 to 1 g regions.

Specified treatment: treatment-naive control, cytoreductive nephrectomy. The CDR3 covers 12 residues. Germline CDR1 and CDR2: GTSNPN and SVGIG (reference sequence). The V end was cut by 3 bases, the J end by 5 bases, with 10 bases between. Assay: immunoSEQ multiplex PCR; the TCRdb copy retains only in-frame clones and omits some. The sample records some 4,000 clones, over 60% being singletons. A remark on this clone: Its target is not known.

The specimen comprised tumor tissue, sampled from a patient whose treatment was nephrectomy without radiotherapy. V is TRBV30 and J is TRBJ2-5, with D possibly called TRBD1 or TRBD2 (7 bases each). The source of this sequence is a man over 45 with renal cell carcinoma. In DNA, the CDR3 is TGTGCCTGGAGGCAGGGGGGGGAGACCCAGTACTTC. Residues: CAWRQGGETQYF. The variable domain in full, with the rest retrieved from reference TRBV30 and TRBJ2-5, is SQTIHQWPATLVQPVGSPLSLECTVEGTSNPNLYWYRQAAGRGLQLLFYSVGIGQISSEVPQNLSASRPQDRQFILSSKKLLLSDSGFYLCAWRQGGETQYFGPGTRLLVL.